This T cell receptor beta chain is from a study of spatial heterogeneity in lung cancer. Remarks on this clonotype: Its antigen is currently unknown.

Germline V gene sequence: CDR1 LGHDT, CDR2 YNNKEL (reference sequence). Unmatched junction bases numbered 11, after V lost 1 base and J lost 0 bases. This CDR3 is 19 amino acids long. The study, taken as a whole, reports: One measure, the expanded intratumoral alpha and beta TCR count, tracked tumor mutation counts. About 7.7% of tumor T cells for alpha chains and approximately 13% for beta chains were estimated to be covered.

TCRdb reprocessed the 5' RACE reads via MiXCR and lists one record per CDR3 protein. The sample records approximately 2,300 distinct CDR3 sequences, around a fifth being singletons. Specified time point: sample taken at primary tumor resection. The receptor was isolated from a male donor with early-stage non-small cell lung cancer. The sample was lung tumor tissue, taken at surgery. This rearrangement joins TRBV3-1 to TRBJ2-1, with 8 bases lining up with TRBD2. The CDR3 sequence: CASSQAGGGPGYSYNEQFF. CDR3 nucleotide sequence: TGTGCCAGCAGCCAAGCCGGGGGGGGACCGGGATACTCCTACAATGAGCAGTTCTTC.